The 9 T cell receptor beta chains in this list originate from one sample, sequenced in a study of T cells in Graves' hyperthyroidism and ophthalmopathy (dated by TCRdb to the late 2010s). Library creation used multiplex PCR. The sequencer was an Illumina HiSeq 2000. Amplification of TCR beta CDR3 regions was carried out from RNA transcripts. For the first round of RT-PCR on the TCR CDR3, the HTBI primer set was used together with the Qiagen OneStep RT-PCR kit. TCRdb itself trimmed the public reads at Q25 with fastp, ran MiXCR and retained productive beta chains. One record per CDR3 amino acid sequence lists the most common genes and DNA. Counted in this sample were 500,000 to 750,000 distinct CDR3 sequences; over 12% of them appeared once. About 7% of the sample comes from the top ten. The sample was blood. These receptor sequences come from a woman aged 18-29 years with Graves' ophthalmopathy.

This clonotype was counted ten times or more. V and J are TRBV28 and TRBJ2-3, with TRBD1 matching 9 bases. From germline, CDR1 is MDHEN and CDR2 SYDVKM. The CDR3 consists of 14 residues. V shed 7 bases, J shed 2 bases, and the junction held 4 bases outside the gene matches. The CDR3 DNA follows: TGTGCCAGCACAGGGACAGGGAACACAGATACGCAGTATTTT. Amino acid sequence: CASTGTGNTDTQYF.

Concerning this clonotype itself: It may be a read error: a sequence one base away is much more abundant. CDR3 region: CAGGFATGYGYTF. CDR3 DNA: TGTGCTGGTGGTTTCGCGACAGGCTATGGCTACACCTTC. V gene TRBV12-5 combines with J gene TRBJ1-2; tentative D call: TRBD1 (6 bases). Germline values: CDR1 LGHNT, CDR2 FRNRAP. This CDR3 spans 13 amino acids.

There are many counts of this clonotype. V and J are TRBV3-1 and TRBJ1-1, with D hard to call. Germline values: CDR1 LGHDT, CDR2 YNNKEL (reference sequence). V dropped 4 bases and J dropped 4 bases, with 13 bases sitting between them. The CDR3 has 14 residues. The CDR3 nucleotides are TGTGCCAGCAGCCCCCCAGGACGAGGCACTGAAGCTTTCTTT. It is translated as CASSPPGRGTEAFF.

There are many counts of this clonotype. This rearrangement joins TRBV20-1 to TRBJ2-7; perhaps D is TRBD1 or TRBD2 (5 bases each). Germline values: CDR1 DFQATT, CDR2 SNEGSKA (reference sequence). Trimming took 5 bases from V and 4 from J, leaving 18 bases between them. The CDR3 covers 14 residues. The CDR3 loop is CSASHRDPSYEQYF. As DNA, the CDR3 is TGCAGTGCTTCGCACCGGGACCCCTCGTACGAGCAGTACTTC.

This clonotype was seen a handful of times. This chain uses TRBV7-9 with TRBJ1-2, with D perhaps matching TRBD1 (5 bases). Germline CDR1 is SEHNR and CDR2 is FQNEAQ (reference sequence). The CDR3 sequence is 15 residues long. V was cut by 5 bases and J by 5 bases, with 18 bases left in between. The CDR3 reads CASSAQGQGRYGYTF. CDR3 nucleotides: TGTGCCAGCAGCGCGCAGGGCCAGGGTCGGTATGGCTACACCTTC. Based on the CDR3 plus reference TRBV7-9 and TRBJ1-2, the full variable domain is DTGVSQNPRHKITKRGQNVTFRCDPISEHNRLYWYRQTLGQGPEFLTYFQNEAQLEKSRLLSDRFSAERPKGSFSTLEIQRTEQGDSAMYLCASSAQGQGRYGYTFGSGTRLTVV.

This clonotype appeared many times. CDR3 sequence (DNA): TGTGCCAGCAGCTTAGTTTGGGGACTAGCGGAGACCCAGTACTTC. This codes for CASSLVWGLAETQYF. The V gene is TRBV11-3, the J gene TRBJ2-5, with 10 bases that match TRBD2. The CDR3 is 15 amino acids. The trim removed 1 base at V and 5 bases at J, leaving 4 bases unmatched. Germline loops: CDR1 SGHNT, CDR2 YENEEA.

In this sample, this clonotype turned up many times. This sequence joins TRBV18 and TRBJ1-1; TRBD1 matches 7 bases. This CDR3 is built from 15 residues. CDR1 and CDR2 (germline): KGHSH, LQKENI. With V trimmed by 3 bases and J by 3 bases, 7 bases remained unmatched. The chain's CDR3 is CASSPRDRADTEAFF. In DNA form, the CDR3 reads TGTGCCAGCTCACCTCGGGACAGAGCGGACACTGAAGCTTTCTTT.

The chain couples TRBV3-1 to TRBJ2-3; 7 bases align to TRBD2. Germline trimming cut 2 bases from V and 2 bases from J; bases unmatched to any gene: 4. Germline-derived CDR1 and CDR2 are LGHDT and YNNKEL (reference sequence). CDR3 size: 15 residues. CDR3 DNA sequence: TGTGCCAGCAGCCAATGGCTAGCGGACACAGATACGCAGTATTTT. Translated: CASSQWLADTDTQYF.

The DNA for the CDR3 is TGCGCCAGCAGCCCCCGGGAAGGAGTGACCCAGTACTTC. Its translation is CASSPREGVTQYF. The gene calls are TRBV4-3 and TRBJ2-5; tentative D call: TRBD2 (5 bases). V lost 4 bases and J lost 7, with 13 bases in between. The CDR3 runs 13 residues. Germline V gene data show CDR1 as LGHNA and CDR2 as YSLEER.